Following are 19 T cell receptor beta chains from one sample sequenced in a study of cytomegalovirus exposure and HLA in healthy donors. PCR involved 60 Vbeta and 13 Jbeta primers. Assay used: immunoSEQ multiplex PCR; TCRdb lists only in-frame clones, some missing. The sample holds about 260,000 clones, 70% to 90% seen once. Sequencing input: PBMCs. These receptors all come from a middle-aged woman in good health and CMV-seropositive.

The chain employs TRBV28 and TRBJ1-1; D is unclear. Germline values: CDR1 MDHEN, CDR2 SYDVKM. V dropped 7 bases and J dropped 3 bases, with 15 bases sitting between them. This CDR3 is 14 amino acids long. In nucleotides, the CDR3 is TGTGCCAGCATCCCGGCCGGGGTGCACACTGAAGCTTTCTTT. Amino acids: CASIPAGVHTEAFF.

The V call is TRBV7-2, the J call TRBJ1-4; tentative D call: TRBD1 (5 bases). Looked up from germline, CDR1 is SGHTA and CDR2 is FQGNSA. The CDR3 is made up of 17 amino acids. Trimming cost V 1 base and J 5 bases, with 17 bases left between them. The CDR3: CASSLDGSHSGNEKLFF. The CDR3, as DNA: TGTGCCAGCAGCTTAGACGGGTCGCATTCAGGGAATGAAAAACTGTTTTTT.

The chain is built from TRBV7-6 and TRBJ1-2; 9 nucleotides match TRBD1. The CDR3 extends over 15 amino acids. With 5 bases clipped from V and 4 bases from J, the junction kept 8 bases outside the gene matches. The germline gives CDR1 SGHVS, CDR2 FNYEAQ. Here the CDR3 reads CASSPTMDRGYGYTF. The CDR3 DNA reads TGTGCCAGCAGCCCTACGATGGACAGGGGCTATGGCTACACCTTC.

A single count supports this clone. Other nucleotide sequences in the sample specify the same CDR3. The chain carries TRBV5-1 and TRBJ2-7, with 7 nucleotides matching TRBD2. The CDR3 has 14 amino acids. The germline V gene encodes CDR1 SGHRS and CDR2 YFSETQ. Trimming cost V 0 bases and J 1 base; bases outside gene matches: 1. The CDR3 is CASSLAGGSYEQYF. The CDR3 region has the DNA TGCGCCAGCAGCTTGGCGGGAGGATCCTACGAGCAGTACTTC.

The V call is TRBV6-1, the J call TRBJ2-7; 9 bases align to TRBD2. Trimming at V came to 7 bases and at J to 2 bases, leaving 3 bases not matched to a gene. Germline CDR1 reads MNHNS; CDR2 reads SASEGT. This CDR3 contains 13 residues. CDR3 coding DNA: TGTGCCAGCACGGGACTAGCAACCTACGAGCAGTACTTC. Its translation: CASTGLATYEQYF.

V and J are TRBV28 and TRBJ2-7; TRBD1 matches at 7 bases. Germline CDR1 reads MDHEN; CDR2 reads SYDVKM. V was clipped by 5 bases and J by 2 bases; unmatched bases: 6. CDR3 size: 14 residues. The CDR3 sequence is CASSGPGQPYEQYF. The CDR3 DNA follows: TGTGCCAGCAGTGGACCGGGACAGCCCTACGAGCAGTACTTC.

The CDR3 loop is CASSSNQNTEAFF. In nucleotides, the CDR3 is TGCGCCAGCAGCTCTAACCAGAACACTGAAGCTTTCTTT. This rearrangement joins TRBV5-1 to TRBJ1-1, with D uncertain. The CDR3 is made up of 13 amino acids. Germline CDR1 SGHRS, CDR2 YFSETQ. Trimming took 3 bases from V and 1 from J, leaving 7 bases between them.

V gene TRBV5-1 combines with J gene TRBJ2-1, with D possibly being TRBD1 (5 bases). The CDR3 extends over 16 amino acids. Germline CDR1 and CDR2: SGHRS and YFSETQ. The V end lost 0 bases, the J end lost 6 bases, and 16 bases lay between the germline ends. CDR3 nucleotides: TGCGCCAGCAGCTTGGCCGTGTCTAGGGGTCGCAATGAGCAGTTCTTC. Amino acids: CASSLAVSRGRNEQFF.

The chain links TRBV5-1 to TRBJ2-7; maybe TRBD1 (6 bases). V was cut by 5 bases and J by 2 bases, with 14 bases left in between. Germline values: CDR1 SGHRS, CDR2 YFSETQ. This CDR3 is built from 14 residues. CDR3 coding DNA: TGCGCCAGCAGTTCCGGGACATCGACCTACGAGCAGTACTTC. It is translated as CASSSGTSTYEQYF. Full variable domain (rest looked up from reference TRBV5-1 and TRBJ2-7): KAGVTQTPRYLIKTRGQQVTLSCSPISGHRSVSWYQQTPGQGLQFLFEYFSETQRNKGNFPGRFSGRQFSNSRSEMNVSTLELGDSALYLCASSSGTSTYEQYFGPGTRLTVT.

J is TRBJ2-3 and V is TRBV7-2; 10 bases are shared with TRBD2. The CDR3 has 17 residues. The germline gives CDR1 SGHTA, CDR2 FQGNSA. The J segment lost 6 bases and the V segment lost 2 bases, leaving 11 bases of the junction unmatched. CDR3 protein: CASSLQSSGRGSDTQYF. The CDR3 DNA reads as TGTGCCAGCAGCTTACAGTCCAGCGGGAGGGGTTCGGATACGCAGTATTTT. The entire variable domain, with the rest obtained from reference TRBV7-2 and TRBJ2-3, is as follows: GAGVSQSPSNKVTEKGKDVELRCDPISGHTALYWYRQSLGQGLEFLIYFQGNSAPDKSGLPSDRFSAERTGGSVSTLTIQRTQQEDSAVYLCASSLQSSGRGSDTQYFGPGTRLTVL.

This clone was recorded only once. J is TRBJ2-2 and V is TRBV11-2, with a weak D call TRBD1 (6 bases). CDR1 and CDR2 from the germline V gene are SGHAT and FQNNGV. CDR3 length: 15 residues. The V and J ends lost 1 base and 2 bases respectively, with 8 bases between them. For the CDR3, the DNA is TGTGCCAGCAGCTTAGTAGGGGGAAACACCGGGGAGCTGTTTTTT. Translated, it gives CASSLVGGNTGELFF. Full variable domain (missing parts from reference TRBV11-2 and TRBJ2-2): EAGVAQSPRYKIIEKRQSVAFWCNPISGHATLYWYQQILGQGPKLLIQFQNNGVVDDSQLPKDRFSAERLKGVDSTLKIQPAKLEDSAVYLCASSLVGGNTGELFFGEGSRLTVL.

This chain links TRBV7-2 with TRBJ1-1; TRBD1 might be the D (5 bases). The length of the CDR3 is 15 residues. In germline, CDR1 is SGHTA, CDR2 FQGNSA. The V end was cut by 1 base, the J end by 4 bases, with 13 bases between. The CDR3 nucleotides read TGTGCCAGCAGCTTAGGGCCGGGAGGGGTCACTGAAGCTTTCTTT. It specifies CASSLGPGGVTEAFF.

The chain joins TRBV28 to TRBJ1-1; 7 bases fit TRBD1. The CDR3 runs 13 residues. Germline loops: CDR1 MDHEN, CDR2 SYDVKM. V lost 6 bases and J lost 3; bases outside the gene matches: 4. Here the CDR3 reads CASSLTGDTEAFF. CDR3 in DNA: TGTGCCAGCAGCCTAACAGGGGACACTGAAGCTTTCTTT.

The rearrangement links TRBV12-5 to TRBJ2-1; 10 bases map to TRBD2. Germline assignment: CDR1 LGHNT and CDR2 FRNRAP. This CDR3 is built from 15 residues. V lost 5 bases and J lost 5; bases outside the gene matches: 6. CDR3 sequence reads: CASGPSGSRHNEQFF. In DNA form, the CDR3 reads TGTGCTAGTGGTCCTAGCGGGAGTCGCCACAATGAGCAGTTCTTC. Full variable domain (rest looked up from reference TRBV12-5 and TRBJ2-1): DARVTQTPRHKVTEMGQEVTMRCQPILGHNTVFWYRQTMMQGLELLAYFRNRAPLDDSGMPKDRFSAEMPDATLATLKIQPSEPRDSAVYFCASGPSGSRHNEQFFGPGTRLTVL.

The genes are TRBV6-6 and TRBJ2-5, with a possible D match to TRBD2 (5 bases). Germline CDR1 and CDR2: MNHNY and SVGAGI (reference sequence). With 0 bases removed from V and 7 bases from J, the gap between germline ends came to 12 bases. The CDR3 is made up of 14 amino acids. The CDR3 protein is CASSYSPGDGTQYF. The CDR3 DNA sequence: TGTGCCAGCAGTTACTCGCCCGGGGATGGGACCCAGTACTTC.

CDR3 sequence (DNA): TGTGCCAGCAGCTACCTGACAGGGACCTACGAGCAGTACTTC. This gives the protein CASSYLTGTYEQYF. This chain links TRBV7-9 with TRBJ2-7, with 7 positions matching TRBD1. J gave up 2 bases and V 4 bases, and 5 bases lay outside the gene matches. This CDR3 contains 14 residues. Germline assignment: CDR1 SEHNR and CDR2 FQNEAQ (reference sequence).

This sequence joins TRBV6-5 and TRBJ2-7; 8 bases agree with TRBD2. J gave up 2 bases and V 10 bases, and 7 bases lay outside the gene matches. Germline assignment: CDR1 MNHEY and CDR2 SVGAGI. This CDR3 contains 13 residues. The CDR3 coding sequence is TGTGCCACGGGGGGGGGAAGAGCCTACGAGCAGTACTTC. This gives the protein CATGGGRAYEQYF.

The chain carries TRBV28 and TRBJ1-5; D not certain. V shed 1 base and J shed 5 bases, with 6 bases lying between them. In germline, CDR1 is MDHEN, CDR2 SYDVKM. The CDR3 has 13 amino acids. CDR3 sequence (DNA): TGTGCCAGCAGTTTATACCCGGATCAGCCCCAGCATTTT. As protein: CASSLYPDQPQHF.

V usage is TRBV5-5 and J usage is TRBJ1-5; 9 nucleotides align to TRBD1. The CDR3 consists of 16 residues. Trimming took 4 bases from V and 2 from J; bases not matched to a gene: 7. Germline V gene data show CDR1 as SGHKS and CDR2 as YYEKEE (reference sequence). DNA of the CDR3: TGTGCCAGCAGCGTCGGGACAGGGACGGGCAATCAGCCCCAGCATTTT. Translation: CASSVGTGTGNQPQHF. The full variable domain, rest sourced from reference TRBV5-5 and TRBJ1-5, is DAGVTQSPTHLIKTRGQQVTLRCSPISGHKSVSWYQQVLGQGPQFIFQYYEKEERGRGNFPDRFSARQFPNYSSELNVNALLLGDSALYLCASSVGTGTGNQPQHFGDGTRLSIL.